This T cell receptor beta chain was sequenced during a study of CD8+CD57+ T cells in acquired aplastic anemia. Study outcomes and limitations: Patients and controls had CD8+ Simpson's diversity values that were not significantly distinct.

Genomic DNA served as template for TCR beta VDJ and CDR3 profiling. One entry per CDR3 protein, called by TCRdb with MiXCR from the reads. The sample has 150,000 to 170,000 distinct CDR3 sequences, roughly 54% seen once. By flow cytometry, patients selected for sequencing had shown an expansion of CD8+CD57+ cells. Patients uniformly had severe acquired aplastic anemia. Patients were therapy-naive when their blood was sampled. This clonotype was counted a few times. Its specificity is unknown. The CDR3 spans 16 residues. Germline CDR1 and CDR2: DFQATT and SNEGSKA (reference sequence). The ends lost 3 bases at V and 5 bases at J; junction bases unmatched: 14.

Sequencing used sorted CD4+, CD8+, or CD8+CD57+ T cells (not recorded which) from PBMCs. This chain joins TRBV20-1 and TRBJ1-2, with 8 bases identical to TRBD1. This receptor was obtained from a human donor with aplastic anemia. CDR3 DNA sequence: TGCAGTGCTAGGTTATCGTCGCAGGGGGCGAATTATGGCTACACCTTC. It yields the protein CSARLSSQGANYGYTF.